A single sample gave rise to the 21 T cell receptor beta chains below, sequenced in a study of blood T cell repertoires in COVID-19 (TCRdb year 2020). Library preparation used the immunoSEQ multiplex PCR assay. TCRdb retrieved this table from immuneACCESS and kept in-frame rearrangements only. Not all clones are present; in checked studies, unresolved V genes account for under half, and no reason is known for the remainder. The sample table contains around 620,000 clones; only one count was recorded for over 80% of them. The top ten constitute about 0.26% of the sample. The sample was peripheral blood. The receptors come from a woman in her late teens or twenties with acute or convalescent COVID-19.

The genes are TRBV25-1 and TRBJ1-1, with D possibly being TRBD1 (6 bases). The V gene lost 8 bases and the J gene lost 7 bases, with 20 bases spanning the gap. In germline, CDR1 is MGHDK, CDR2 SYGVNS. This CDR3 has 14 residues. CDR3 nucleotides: TGTGCCAGCGCCAACAGGGAGGGGGTCAATGAAGCTTTCTTT. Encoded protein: CASANREGVNEAFF.

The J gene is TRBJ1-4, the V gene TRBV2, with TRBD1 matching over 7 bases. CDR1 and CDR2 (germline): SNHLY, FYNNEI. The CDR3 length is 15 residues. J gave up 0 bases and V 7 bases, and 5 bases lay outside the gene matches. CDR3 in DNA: TGTGCCAGCATCCGACAGGGAACAACTAATGAAAAACTGTTTTTT. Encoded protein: CASIRQGTTNEKLFF. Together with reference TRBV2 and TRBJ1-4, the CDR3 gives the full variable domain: EPEVTQTPSHQVTQMGQEVILRCVPISNHLYFYWYRQILGQKVEFLVSFYNNEISEKSEIFDDQFSVERPDGSNFTLKIRSTKLEDSAMYFCASIRQGTTNEKLFFGSGTQLSVL.

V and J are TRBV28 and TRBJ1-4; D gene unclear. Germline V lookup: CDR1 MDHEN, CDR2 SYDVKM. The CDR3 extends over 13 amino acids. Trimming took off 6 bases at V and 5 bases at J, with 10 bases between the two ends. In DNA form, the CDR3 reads TGTGCCAGCAGACGGGCGGGGAATGAAAAACTGTTTTTT. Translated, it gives CASRRAGNEKLFF.

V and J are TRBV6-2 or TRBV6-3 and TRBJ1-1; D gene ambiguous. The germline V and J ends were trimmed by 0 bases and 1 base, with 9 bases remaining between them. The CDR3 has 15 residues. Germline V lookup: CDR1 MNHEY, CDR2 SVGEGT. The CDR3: CASSYSPLANTEAFF. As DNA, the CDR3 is TGTGCCAGCAGTTACTCTCCTCTAGCGAACACTGAAGCTTTCTTT.

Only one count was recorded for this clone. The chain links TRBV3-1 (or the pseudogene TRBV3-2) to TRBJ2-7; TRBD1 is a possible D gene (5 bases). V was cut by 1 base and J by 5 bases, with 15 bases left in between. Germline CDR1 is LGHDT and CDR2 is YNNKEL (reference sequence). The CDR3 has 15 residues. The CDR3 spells CASSQAGFVTHEQYF. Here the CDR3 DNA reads TGTGCCAGCAGCCAAGCAGGGTTTGTCACCCACGAGCAGTACTTC.

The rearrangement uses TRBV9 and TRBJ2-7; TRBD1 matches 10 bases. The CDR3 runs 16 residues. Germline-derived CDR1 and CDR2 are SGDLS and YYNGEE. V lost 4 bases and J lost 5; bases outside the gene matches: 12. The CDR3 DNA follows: TGTGCCAGCAGCCCATCACCAGGGACAGGGGTCCACGAGCAGTACTTC. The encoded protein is CASSPSPGTGVHEQYF. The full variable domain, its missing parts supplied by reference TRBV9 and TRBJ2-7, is DSGVTQTPKHLITATGQRVTLRCSPRSGDLSVYWYQQSLDQGLQFLIQYYNGEERAKGNILERFSAQQFPDLHSELNLSSLELGDSALYFCASSPSPGTGVHEQYFGPGTRLTVT.

The CDR3 nucleotides are TGTGCCAGCAGTTCCCCTGGGGGCCCCGATACGCAGTATTTT. Protein product: CASSSPGGPDTQYF. The chain joins TRBV28 to TRBJ2-3; a weak D match, TRBD1 (6 bases). From germline, CDR1 is MDHEN and CDR2 SYDVKM. The CDR3 has 14 amino acids. V lost 4 bases to trimming and J lost 6 bases, with 14 bases between them.

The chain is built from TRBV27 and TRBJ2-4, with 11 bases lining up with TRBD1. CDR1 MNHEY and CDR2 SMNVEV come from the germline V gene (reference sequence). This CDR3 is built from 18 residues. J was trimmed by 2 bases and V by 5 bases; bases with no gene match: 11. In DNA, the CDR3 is TGTGCCAGCAGTACCGCAAGAGGGACAGGGGGAACCAAAAACATTCAGTACTTC. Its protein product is CASSTARGTGGTKNIQYF.

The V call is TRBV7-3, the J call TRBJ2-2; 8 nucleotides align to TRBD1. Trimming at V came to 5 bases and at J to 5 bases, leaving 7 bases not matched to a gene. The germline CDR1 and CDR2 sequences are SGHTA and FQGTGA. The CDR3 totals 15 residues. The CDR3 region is CASSHDRGRTGELFF. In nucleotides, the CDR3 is TGTGCCAGCAGCCACGACAGGGGTAGGACCGGGGAGCTGTTTTTT.

The CDR3: CSVALGQGYGAFF. The DNA of the CDR3 is TGCAGCGTTGCCCTAGGACAGGGTTACGGAGCTTTCTTT. The rearrangement uses TRBV29-1 and TRBJ1-1; 8 bases fit TRBD1. Trimming at V came to 4 bases and at J to 10 bases, leaving 11 bases not matched to a gene. Germline-derived CDR1 and CDR2 are SQVTM and ANQGSEA. The CDR3 is made up of 13 amino acids.

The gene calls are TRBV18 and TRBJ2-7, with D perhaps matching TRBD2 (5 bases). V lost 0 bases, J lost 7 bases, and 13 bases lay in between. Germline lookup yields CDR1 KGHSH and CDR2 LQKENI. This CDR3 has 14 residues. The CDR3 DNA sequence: TGTGCCAGCTCACCACCCTGGACTGTTCTTGAGCAGTACTTC. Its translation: CASSPPWTVLEQYF.

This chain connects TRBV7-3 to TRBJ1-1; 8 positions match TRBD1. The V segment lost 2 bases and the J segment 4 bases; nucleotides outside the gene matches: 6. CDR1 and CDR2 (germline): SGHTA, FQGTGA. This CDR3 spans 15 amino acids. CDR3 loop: CASSLAGQGGTEAFF. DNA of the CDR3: TGTGCCAGCAGCTTAGCTGGACAGGGTGGCACTGAAGCTTTCTTT.

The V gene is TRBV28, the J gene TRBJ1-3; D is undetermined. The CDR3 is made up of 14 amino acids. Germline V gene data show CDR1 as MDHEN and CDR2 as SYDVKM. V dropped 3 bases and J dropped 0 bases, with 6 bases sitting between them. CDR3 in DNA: TGTGCCAGCAGTTTGACTCCCTCTGGAAACACCATATATTTT. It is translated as CASSLTPSGNTIYF.

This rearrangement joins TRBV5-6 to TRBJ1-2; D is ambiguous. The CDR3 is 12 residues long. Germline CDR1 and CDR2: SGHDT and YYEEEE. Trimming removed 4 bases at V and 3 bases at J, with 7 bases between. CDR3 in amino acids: CASSGGYYGYTF. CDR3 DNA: TGTGCCAGCAGCGGCGGATACTATGGCTACACCTTC.

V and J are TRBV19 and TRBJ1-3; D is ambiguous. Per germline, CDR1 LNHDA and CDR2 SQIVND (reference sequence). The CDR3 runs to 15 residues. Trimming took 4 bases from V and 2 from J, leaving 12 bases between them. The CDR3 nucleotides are TGTGCCAGTAGTACCCACGCCGGAGCTGGAAACACCATATATTTT. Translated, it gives CASSTHAGAGNTIYF.

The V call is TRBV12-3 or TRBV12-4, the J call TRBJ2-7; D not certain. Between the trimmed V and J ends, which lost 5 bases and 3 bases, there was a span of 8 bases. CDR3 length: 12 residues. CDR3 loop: CASSLSNYEQYF. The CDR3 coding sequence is TGTGCCAGCAGTCTATCGAACTACGAGCAGTACTTC.

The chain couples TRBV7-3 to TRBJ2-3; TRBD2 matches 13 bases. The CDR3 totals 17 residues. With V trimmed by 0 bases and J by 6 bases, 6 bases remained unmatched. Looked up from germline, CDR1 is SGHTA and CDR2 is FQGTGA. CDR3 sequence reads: CASSLTGTSGKGDTQYF. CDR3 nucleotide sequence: TGTGCCAGCAGCTTAACCGGGACTAGCGGGAAGGGGGATACGCAGTATTTT.

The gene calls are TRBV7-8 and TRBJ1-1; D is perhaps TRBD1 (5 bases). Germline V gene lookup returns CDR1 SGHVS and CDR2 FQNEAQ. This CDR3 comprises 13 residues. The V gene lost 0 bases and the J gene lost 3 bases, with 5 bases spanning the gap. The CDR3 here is CASSLAGDTEAFF. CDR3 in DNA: TGTGCCAGCAGCTTAGCAGGGGACACTGAAGCTTTCTTT.

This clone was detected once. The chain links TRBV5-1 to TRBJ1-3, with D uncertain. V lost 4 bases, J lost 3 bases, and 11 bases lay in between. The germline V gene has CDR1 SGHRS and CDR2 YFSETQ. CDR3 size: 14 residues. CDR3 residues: CASSGSGFGNTIYF. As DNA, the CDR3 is TGCGCCAGCAGCGGGTCGGGGTTTGGAAACACCATATATTTT. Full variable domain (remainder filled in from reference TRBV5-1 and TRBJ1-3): KAGVTQTPRYLIKTRGQQVTLSCSPISGHRSVSWYQQTPGQGLQFLFEYFSETQRNKGNFPGRFSGRQFSNSRSEMNVSTLELGDSALYLCASSGSGFGNTIYFGEGSWLTVV.

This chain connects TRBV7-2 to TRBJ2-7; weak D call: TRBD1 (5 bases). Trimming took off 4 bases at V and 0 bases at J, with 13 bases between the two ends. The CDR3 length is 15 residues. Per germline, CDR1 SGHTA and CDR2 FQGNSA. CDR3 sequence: CASSSRVTLSYEQYF. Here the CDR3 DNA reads TGTGCCAGCAGCTCCAGGGTAACACTCTCCTACGAGCAGTACTTC.

The CDR3: CASSLGPGQGGYEQYF. The CDR3 nucleotides are TGTGCCAGCAGCTTAGGGCCCGGACAGGGAGGCTACGAGCAGTACTTC. The chain carries TRBV7-2 and TRBJ2-7, with 8 bases identical to TRBD1. This CDR3 region has 16 residues. The trim removed 1 base at V and 3 bases at J, leaving 8 bases unmatched. Germline loops: CDR1 SGHTA, CDR2 FQGNSA.